The rows below give T cell receptor beta chains drawn from one sample of a study of beta chain features in type 1 diabetes. Sequencing used immunoSEQ multiplex PCR; TCRdb keeps in-frame clones, though not all of them. The data hold over 700,000 clones, with 17% observed a single time. The sequencing input was naive CD4+ T cells from blood. Receptors were obtained from a young woman in good health. CDR3s include the opening cysteine and the closing phenylalanine or tryptophan.

>15|TRBV4-1|TRBJ1-5
CASSQGGQGNQPQHF
>17|TRBV15|TRBJ2-6
CATSRAYTGVGANVLTF
>15|TRBV6-5|TRBJ1-4
CASRLDRGANEKLFF
>13|TRBV15|NA
CATSRDWGYEQYF
>15|TRBV11-2|TRBJ2-7
CASSLGRGSSYEQYF
>17|TRBV5-6|TRBJ2-7
CASSSTDHTSSSQEQYF
>14|TRBV6-6|TRBJ2-7
CASRQGEGAYEQYF
>16|TRBV27|TRBJ2-7
CASSLSRGTGGYEQYF
>15|TRBV5-4|TRBJ1-1
CASSARQGLNTEAFF
>17|TRBV18|TRBJ2-6
CASSPFQGASGANVLTF
>17|TRBV4-3|TRBJ2-5
CASSQDVLVGARETQYF